Following are 14 T cell receptor beta chains from one sample sequenced in a study of cytotoxic CD8 clonotypes in ibrutinib-treated CLL. Sequencing was performed with immunoSEQ multiplex PCR; in TCRdb, only in-frame clones are kept and a portion is missing. The sample has about 140,000 clones, approximately 90% seen once. Sequenced material: PBMCs, taken after 12 months of ibrutinib treatment. Source of these receptors: a human donor with chronic lymphocytic leukemia.

J is TRBJ1-5 and V is TRBV27; D is undetermined. The CDR3 runs 12 residues. Germline CDR1 MNHEY, CDR2 SMNVEV (reference sequence). Trimming left V 3 bases short and J 3 bases short, with 3 bases between. CDR3 amino acids: CASSFPNQPQHF. The CDR3 region has the DNA TGTGCCAGCAGTTTCCCCAATCAGCCCCAGCATTTT.

V gene TRBV4-2 combines with J gene TRBJ2-7, with D uncertain. V gave up 0 bases and J gave up 2 bases, with 8 bases separating them. Germline loops: CDR1 LGHNA, CDR2 YNFKEQ. The CDR3 is 14 amino acids. Here the CDR3 DNA reads TGTGCCAGCAGCCAAGATGTCGAAACCTACGAGCAGTACTTC. Protein sequence: CASSQDVETYEQYF.

The chain employs TRBV5-1 and TRBJ1-4, with D perhaps matching TRBD1 (6 bases). The CDR3 spans 15 residues. The V gene lost 4 bases and the J gene lost 8 bases, with 18 bases spanning the gap. The germline CDR1 and CDR2 sequences are SGHRS and YFSETQ. In DNA, the CDR3 is TGCGCCAGCAGCCCCACACAGGGAGGGTTGGAAAAACTGTTTTTT. Translated: CASSPTQGGLEKLFF.

The chain couples TRBV6-6 to TRBJ1-4, with 7 nucleotides matching TRBD1. The trim removed 7 bases at V and 8 bases at J, leaving 7 bases unmatched. This CDR3 spans 13 amino acids. Germline V lookup: CDR1 MNHNY, CDR2 SVGAGI (reference sequence). The CDR3 reads CASTPRGLEKLFF. The DNA of the CDR3 is TGTGCCAGCACCCCCAGGGGGTTGGAAAAACTGTTTTTT.

This chain uses TRBV6-6 with TRBJ2-7; tentative D call: TRBD2 (5 bases). Trimming took off 6 bases at V and 5 bases at J, with 11 bases between the two ends. The CDR3 length is 12 residues. From germline, CDR1 is MNHNY and CDR2 SVGAGI (reference sequence). CDR3 DNA: TGTGCCAGCAGCCGCGACGGGAACGAGCAGTACTTC. Its translation is CASSRDGNEQYF.

The chain employs TRBV5-1 and TRBJ2-7; D is possibly TRBD1 or TRBD2 (5 bases each). Between the trimmed V and J ends, which lost 3 bases and 6 bases, there was a span of 19 bases. The V gene's germline CDR1 is SGHRS and CDR2 YFSETQ. The CDR3 extends over 15 amino acids. CDR3: CASSSLGTAVGEQYF. In DNA, the CDR3 is TGCGCCAGCAGCTCCCTGGGGACGGCGGTTGGCGAGCAGTACTTC.

The chain employs TRBV5-1 and TRBJ2-1; 8 nucleotides align to TRBD1. The CDR3 totals 13 residues. The trim removed 0 bases at V and 10 bases at J, leaving 3 bases unmatched. The germline V gene has CDR1 SGHRS and CDR2 YFSETQ. The CDR3 DNA reads TGCGCCAGCAGCTTGGCCTGGGACAGGGAGCAGTTCTTC. Its translation: CASSLAWDREQFF.

This clone has a single count. The rearrangement uses TRBV19 and TRBJ2-7; no clear D. With 9 bases removed from V and 2 bases from J, the gap between germline ends came to 14 bases. The CDR3 runs 13 residues. Germline lookup yields CDR1 LNHDA and CDR2 SQIVND (reference sequence). The CDR3 nucleotides are TGTGCCAGCCGGGCAGGAAAAACCTACGAGCAGTACTTC. This encodes CASRAGKTYEQYF.

This clone was recorded only once. The chain joins TRBV5-8 to TRBJ2-2; D not resolved. CDR3 size: 15 residues. Trimming removed 6 bases from V and 1 base from J, with 13 bases in between. Germline V gene data show CDR1 as SGHTS and CDR2 as YDEGEE. CDR3 DNA sequence: TGTGCCAGCACCAATGGGCAGGAGAACACCGGGGAGCTGTTTTTT. This sequence encodes CASTNGQENTGELFF.

The V gene is TRBV6-5, the J gene TRBJ2-5; 7 bases match TRBD1. The CDR3 has 13 residues. V trimming: 2 bases; J trimming: 5 bases; junction bases outside the gene matches: 2. Looked up from germline, CDR1 is MNHEY and CDR2 is SVGAGI. The CDR3 DNA is TGTGCCAGCAGTTACACCAGGGGGGAGACCCAGTACTTC. Encoded protein: CASSYTRGETQYF.

The sample holds one count of this clone. The rearrangement links TRBV7-9 to TRBJ1-3; D perhaps matches TRBD1 (5 bases). Looked up from germline, CDR1 is SEHNR and CDR2 is FQNEAQ (reference sequence). The germline V and J ends were trimmed by 2 bases and 4 bases, with 9 bases remaining between them. The CDR3 sequence is 14 residues long. CDR3 loop: CASSLRGAGNTIYF. The CDR3 DNA sequence: TGTGCCAGCAGCTTAAGGGGCGCGGGAAACACCATATATTTT.

This clone came up once. This chain joins TRBV6-5 and TRBJ1-1; D not resolved. Trimming stripped 0 bases from V and 0 bases from J, with 11 bases between. This CDR3 spans 16 amino acids. CDR1 is MNHEY and CDR2 is SVGAGI in the germline V gene. The CDR3 sequence: CASSYSRPGLNTEAFF. DNA of the CDR3: TGTGCCAGCAGTTACTCTCGGCCGGGCTTGAACACTGAAGCTTTCTTT.

This rearrangement joins TRBV18 to TRBJ2-7, with TRBD1 matching over 9 bases. V shed 2 bases, J shed 3 bases, and the junction held 8 bases outside the gene matches. This CDR3 is built from 16 residues. The germline CDR1 and CDR2 sequences are KGHSH and LQKENI. The CDR3, as DNA: TGTGCCAGCTCACCAACAAGGACAGGGGCAGGCTACGAGCAGTACTTC. Protein: CASSPTRTGAGYEQYF.

The gene calls are TRBV5-1 and TRBJ2-2; weak D call: TRBD2 (6 bases). This CDR3 is 14 amino acids long. V was clipped by 2 bases and J by 6 bases, with 11 bases between them. Looked up from germline, CDR1 is SGHRS and CDR2 is YFSETQ. The CDR3 region has the DNA TGCGCCAGCAGCTTAGGCAGGGAGGCCGGGGAGCTGTTTTTT. Its protein product is CASSLGREAGELFF.